A single sample is the source of the 22 T cell receptor beta chains below, sequenced in a study of T cell repertoires in cytomegalovirus infection. TCRdb re-called the reads through MiXCR, storing one row per CDR3 protein. The table has fewer than 550,000 distinct CDR3 sequences, approximately 10% seen once; the top ten hold about 9.4%. Sequenced input: PBMCs. The receptor source for this set is a human donor in good health (CMV status not recorded). Some clones in this sample may be carry-over from other donors' samples.

In this sample, this clonotype turned up many times. The chain carries TRBV12-3 or TRBV12-4 and TRBJ1-2; D unresolved. The CDR3 is made up of 13 amino acids. The ends were cut back, 1 base at V and 3 bases at J, with 6 bases in the middle. CDR3 region: CASSLGAYYGYTF. The CDR3 region has the DNA TGTGCCAGCAGTTTAGGGGCTTACTATGGCTACACCTTC.

The gene calls are TRBV2 and TRBJ2-5, with 9 positions matching TRBD2. This CDR3 is 15 amino acids long. The V and J ends lost 3 bases and 5 bases, in that order; junction bases with no gene match: 7. Germline V gives CDR1 SNHLY, CDR2 FYNNEI. The CDR3 sequence is CASSDGLAGSETQYF. In DNA form, the CDR3 reads TGTGCCAGCAGTGATGGGCTAGCGGGGAGTGAGACCCAGTACTTC.

The genes are TRBV7-9 and TRBJ1-4; no reliable D call. The CDR3 has 17 residues. Per germline, CDR1 SEHNR and CDR2 FQNEAQ (reference sequence). V was shortened by 3 bases and J by 0 bases, with 14 bases between the two germline ends. Written as DNA, the CDR3 is TGTGCCAGCAGCTTGGGAGGAACCATTGCAACTAATGAAAAACTGTTTTTT. This sequence encodes CASSLGGTIATNEKLFF. The full variable domain, its missing parts supplied by reference TRBV7-9 and TRBJ1-4, is DTGVSQNPRHKITKRGQNVTFRCDPISEHNRLYWYRQTLGQGPEFLTYFQNEAQLEKSRLLSDRFSAERPKGSFSTLEIQRTEQGDSAMYLCASSLGGTIATNEKLFFGSGTQLSVL.

This clonotype came up many times. The J gene is TRBJ1-6, the V gene TRBV11-2, with 8 bases matching TRBD1. CDR3 length: 16 amino acids. Germline lookup yields CDR1 SGHAT and CDR2 FQNNGV. With V trimmed by 2 bases and J by 10 bases, 10 bases remained unmatched. The CDR3 DNA is TGTGCCAGCAGCTTACCCCGGACAGGGCTCCGGTCACCCCTCCACTTT. Its protein product is CASSLPRTGLRSPLHF.

The chain links TRBV20-1 to TRBJ1-6; D gene ambiguous. Per the germline V gene, CDR1 is DFQATT and CDR2 is SNEGSKA (reference sequence). The CDR3 runs 13 residues. V lost 3 bases and J lost 7, with 10 bases in between. The CDR3 spells CSASYGGNSPLHF. The CDR3, as DNA: TGCAGTGCTAGCTACGGAGGGAATTCACCCCTCCACTTT.

This clonotype was picked up a small number of times. The rearrangement joins TRBV5-1 to TRBJ2-6, with D uncertain. Trimming stripped 0 bases from V and 2 bases from J, with 6 bases between. The CDR3 covers 15 residues. Germline values: CDR1 SGHRS, CDR2 YFSETQ. The CDR3 sequence: CASSLGLAGANVLTF. The CDR3 nucleotides are TGCGCCAGCAGCTTGGGGCTAGCTGGGGCCAACGTCCTGACTTTC.

V gene TRBV5-1 combines with J gene TRBJ2-1, with 7 bases matching TRBD1. Unmatched junction bases numbered 2, after V lost 0 bases and J lost 5 bases. Germline CDR1 and CDR2: SGHRS and YFSETQ. The CDR3 sequence is 14 residues long. CDR3 in amino acids: CASSLDRGHNEQFF. The CDR3, as DNA: TGCGCCAGCAGCTTGGACAGGGGCCACAATGAGCAGTTCTTC.

The chain uses TRBV30 and TRBJ2-2; D is undetermined. This CDR3 has 16 residues. Germline loops: CDR1 GTSNPN, CDR2 SVGIG (reference sequence). V lost 0 bases to trimming and J lost 5 bases, with 16 bases between them. The CDR3 spells CAWSVLYGPRTGELFF. The CDR3 region has the DNA TGTGCCTGGAGTGTTTTGTACGGGCCGAGGACCGGGGAGCTGTTTTTT.

The rearrangement links TRBV30 to TRBJ1-1; TRBD1 matches 8 bases. V lost 5 bases, J lost 0 bases, and 8 bases stayed unmatched. CDR3 length: 15 amino acids. The V gene's germline CDR1 is GTSNPN and CDR2 SVGIG (reference sequence). The CDR3 loop reads CAWGGQALLNTEAFF. The CDR3 coding sequence is TGTGCCTGGGGGGGACAGGCTCTATTGAACACTGAAGCTTTCTTT.

Ten or more counts support this clonotype. This chain uses TRBV9 with TRBJ2-1; D is uncertain. This CDR3 has 13 residues. V lost 0 bases, J lost 9 bases, and 10 bases lay in between. Germline lookup yields CDR1 SGDLS and CDR2 YYNGEE. The CDR3 coding sequence is TGTGCCAGCAGCGTAGTAAACCGCGGTGAGCAGTTCTTC. Translating gives CASSVVNRGEQFF. The variable domain in full, with the rest retrieved from reference TRBV9 and TRBJ2-1, is DSGVTQTPKHLITATGQRVTLRCSPRSGDLSVYWYQQSLDQGLQFLIQYYNGEERAKGNILERFSAQQFPDLHSELNLSSLELGDSALYFCASSVVNRGEQFFGPGTRLTVL.

This clonotype has ten or more counts. V is TRBV29-1 and J is TRBJ1-1, with a tentative D call TRBD1 (5 bases). The CDR3 loop spans 10 amino acids. Germline CDR1 SQVTM, CDR2 ANQGSEA. V lost 7 bases to trimming and J lost 5 bases, with 8 bases between them. In nucleotides, the CDR3 is TGCAGCGCAGGGCGGACTGAAGCTTTCTTT. Translation gives CSAGRTEAFF.

In its sample, this clonotype was seen many times. This CDR3 reads CASSETSGGETQYF. CDR3 bases: TGTGCCAGCAGTGAGACTAGCGGCGGAGAGACCCAGTACTTC. V usage is TRBV6-1 and J usage is TRBJ2-5; the match to TRBD2 covers 9 bases. Germline trimming cut 3 bases from V and 4 bases from J; bases unmatched to any gene: 3. CDR1 and CDR2 from the germline V gene are MNHNS and SASEGT. This CDR3 is built from 14 residues.

This clonotype was observed at least ten times. The chain combines TRBV6-1 with TRBJ2-3; 8 nucleotides align to TRBD1. With 5 bases clipped from V and 0 bases from J, the junction kept 4 bases outside the gene matches. CDR1 and CDR2 from the germline V gene are MNHNS and SASEGT. The CDR3 runs 15 residues. This CDR3 is CASSRTGISTDTQYF. CDR3 coding DNA: TGTGCCAGCAGTCGGACAGGGATAAGCACAGATACGCAGTATTTT.

This clonotype was seen once. A much larger clone is a single base away; this may be a read error. The chain uses TRBV28 and TRBJ2-2; 7 nucleotides align to TRBD1. The germline V gene has CDR1 MDHEN and CDR2 SYDVKM. The CDR3 contains 17 residues. The CDR3 spells CASSSPDRVLNIGELFF. In DNA form, the CDR3 reads TGTGCCAGCAGTTCCCCAGACAGGGTCCTAAACATCGGGGAGCTGTTTTTT.

The rearrangement uses TRBV9 and TRBJ1-1, with TRBD1 as a possible D gene (5 bases). Germline values: CDR1 SGDLS, CDR2 YYNGEE. The CDR3 totals 13 residues. Trimming cost V 5 bases and J 7 bases, with 15 bases left between them. The CDR3 reads CASSRYGADEAFF. The CDR3 DNA reads TGTGCCAGCAGTCGTTACGGGGCTGATGAAGCTTTCTTT. Variable domain in full (rest from reference TRBV9 and TRBJ1-1): DSGVTQTPKHLITATGQRVTLRCSPRSGDLSVYWYQQSLDQGLQFLIQYYNGEERAKGNILERFSAQQFPDLHSELNLSSLELGDSALYFCASSRYGADEAFFGQGTRLTVV.

There are many counts of this clonotype. CDR3 loop: CASSATGVWSNQPQHF. CDR3 DNA: TGTGCCAGCAGTGCCACCGGGGTCTGGAGCAATCAGCCCCAGCATTTT. The chain recombines TRBV6-1 with TRBJ1-5, with unresolved D. The CDR3 loop spans 16 amino acids. The germline gives CDR1 MNHNS, CDR2 SASEGT. Trimming took 4 bases from V and 1 from J, leaving 14 bases between them.

This clonotype was detected many times. The gene calls are TRBV7-2 and TRBJ1-1; D remains ambiguous. Trimming took off 2 bases at V and 1 base at J, with 8 bases between the two ends. Germline loops: CDR1 SGHTA, CDR2 FQGNSA. The CDR3 has 14 amino acids. CDR3 nucleotide sequence: TGTGCCAGCAGCTTAATTTGGGGGAACACTGAAGCTTTCTTT. Its protein product is CASSLIWGNTEAFF.

This clonotype was observed many times. The V call is TRBV5-5, the J call TRBJ1-2; no firm D call. Deletions cut 4 bases from V and 7 bases from J, with 17 bases between. The germline V gene encodes CDR1 SGHKS and CDR2 YYEKEE (reference sequence). CDR3 length: 14 amino acids. The CDR3: CASSSSEQISGYTF. As DNA, the CDR3 is TGTGCCAGCAGCAGCTCCGAGCAGATTTCTGGCTACACCTTC.

This clonotype was observed a handful of times. The chain links TRBV10-3 to TRBJ1-2; D is undetermined. Per the germline V gene, CDR1 is ENHRY and CDR2 is SYGVKD. This CDR3 has 11 residues. Trimming pared 5 bases from V and 8 bases from J, leaving 9 bases between. CDR3 loop: CAISSGSGYTF. Written as DNA, the CDR3 is TGTGCCATCAGTTCCGGTAGCGGCTACACCTTC.

This clonotype came up many times. This chain uses TRBV7-3 with TRBJ2-1; 13 nucleotides match TRBD2. The CDR3 extends over 18 amino acids. The germline gives CDR1 SGHTA, CDR2 FQGTGA. V shed 2 bases and J 5 bases; nucleotides not matched to a gene: 9. CDR3 in amino acids: CASSLVAGTSGTHNEQFF. The DNA for the CDR3 is TGTGCCAGCAGCTTAGTAGCCGGGACTAGCGGGACACACAATGAGCAGTTCTTC.

This clonotype appeared many times. DNA of the CDR3: TGTGCCATCAGTGATGGACTAGCGGGAGGAGAGAGTGAGCAGTTCTTC. Amino acids: CAISDGLAGGESEQFF. This chain joins TRBV10-3 and TRBJ2-1; 14 positions match TRBD2. Germline lookup yields CDR1 ENHRY and CDR2 SYGVKD. The V and J ends lost 3 bases and 9 bases, in that order; junction bases with no gene match: 7. This CDR3 has 16 amino acids.

This clonotype was recorded many times. The rearrangement links TRBV4-2 to TRBJ2-7, with 8 positions matching TRBD2. The trim removed 3 bases at V and 1 base at J, leaving 5 bases unmatched. The CDR3 has 15 residues. CDR1 is LGHNA and CDR2 is YNFKEQ in the germline V gene. The CDR3 region is CASSQAGTSSYEQYF. DNA of the CDR3: TGTGCCAGCAGCCAGGCCGGGACTAGTTCCTACGAGCAGTACTTC.